Listed here is a single T cell receptor beta chain. Its target is unknown. One junction end disagrees with the germline gene, perhaps due to a read error. Total RNA extracted from each sample amounted to at least 6 micrograms. This CDR3 spans 13 amino acids. The use of a sample-barcoded 5' primer and a J-beta primer mix characterized a second PCR of roughly 6 to 12 cycles. Each CDR3 protein is one row after TCRdb ran MiXCR on the 5' RACE reads. The data show about 800,000 distinct CDR3 sequences, more than 45% seen once. The data are from a study of blood T cells in healthy people across ages. On the study more broadly: Per two T cells, about one barcoded beta molecule was captured through template switching.

The study, taken as a whole, reports: Compared with aged donors, long-lived donors showed fewer expanded clones, suggesting selection.

The sequenced material came from blood. J is TRBJ1-2 and V is TRBV12-3 or TRBV12-4, with D unresolved. The TCR originated in a young man in good health. The CDR3 DNA sequence: TGTGCCGGCAGTTTAGAGCGGGGCTATGGCTACACCTTC. As protein: CAGSLERGYGYTF.